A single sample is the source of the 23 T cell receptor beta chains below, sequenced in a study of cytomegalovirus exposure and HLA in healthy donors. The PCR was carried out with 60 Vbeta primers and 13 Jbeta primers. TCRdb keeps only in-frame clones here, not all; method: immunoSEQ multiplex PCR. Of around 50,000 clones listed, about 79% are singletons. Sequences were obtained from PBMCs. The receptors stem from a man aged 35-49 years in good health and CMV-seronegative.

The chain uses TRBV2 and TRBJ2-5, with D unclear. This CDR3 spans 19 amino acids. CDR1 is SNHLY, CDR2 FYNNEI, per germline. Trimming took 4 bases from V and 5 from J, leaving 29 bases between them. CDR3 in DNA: TGTGCCAGCAGTGTTCCCCCGAGCAGAGTTCCCGAGGCGTGGGAGACCCAGTACTTC. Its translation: CASSVPPSRVPEAWETQYF.

The CDR3 reads CASSWRGRGNEKLFF. DNA of the CDR3: TGTGCCAGCAGTTGGAGGGGGCGCGGGAATGAAAAACTGTTTTTT. The chain is built from TRBV28 and TRBJ1-4; 7 bases are a match to TRBD1. The CDR3 spans 15 residues. The germline V gene has CDR1 MDHEN and CDR2 SYDVKM. V was clipped by 4 bases and J by 5 bases; unmatched bases: 7.

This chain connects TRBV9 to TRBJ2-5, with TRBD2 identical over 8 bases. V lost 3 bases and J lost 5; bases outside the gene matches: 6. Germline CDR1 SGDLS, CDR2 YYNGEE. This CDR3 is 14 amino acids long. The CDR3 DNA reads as TGTGCCAGCAGCGCGTCCCGGGGGGGGGAGACCCAGTACTTC. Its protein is CASSASRGGETQYF.

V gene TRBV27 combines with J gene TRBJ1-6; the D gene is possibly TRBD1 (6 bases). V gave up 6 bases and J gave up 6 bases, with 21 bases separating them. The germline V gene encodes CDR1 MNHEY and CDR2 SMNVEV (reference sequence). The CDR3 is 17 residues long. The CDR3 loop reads CASSLSGGEWSNSPLHF. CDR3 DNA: TGTGCCAGCAGCTTGTCGGGGGGCGAATGGAGTAATTCACCCCTCCACTTT.

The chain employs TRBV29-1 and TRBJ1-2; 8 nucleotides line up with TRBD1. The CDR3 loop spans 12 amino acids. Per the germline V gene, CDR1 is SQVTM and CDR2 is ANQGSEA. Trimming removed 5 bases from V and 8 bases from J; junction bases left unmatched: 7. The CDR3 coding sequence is TGCAGCGTTCGACAGGGGCCAGAAGGCTACACCTTC. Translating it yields CSVRQGPEGYTF.

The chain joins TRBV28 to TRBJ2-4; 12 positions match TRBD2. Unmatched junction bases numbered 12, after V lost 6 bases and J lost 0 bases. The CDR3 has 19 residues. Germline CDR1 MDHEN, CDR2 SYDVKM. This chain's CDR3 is CASSFTSGGSNVAKNIQYF. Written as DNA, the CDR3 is TGTGCCAGCAGCTTTACTAGCGGGGGGTCGAACGTAGCCAAAAACATTCAGTACTTC. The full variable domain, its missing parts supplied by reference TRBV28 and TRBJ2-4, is DVKVTQSSRYLVKRTGEKVFLECVQDMDHENMFWYRQDPGLGLRLIYFSYDVKMKEKGDIPEGYSVSREKKERFSLILESASTNQTSMYLCASSFTSGGSNVAKNIQYFGAGTRLSVL.

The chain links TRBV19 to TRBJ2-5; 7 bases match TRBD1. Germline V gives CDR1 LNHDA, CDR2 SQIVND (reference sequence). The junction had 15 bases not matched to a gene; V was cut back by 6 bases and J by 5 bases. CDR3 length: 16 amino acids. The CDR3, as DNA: TGTGCCAGTAGGAGATTGGGGGTAGGACAGGAGGAGACCCAGTACTTC. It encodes CASRRLGVGQEETQYF.

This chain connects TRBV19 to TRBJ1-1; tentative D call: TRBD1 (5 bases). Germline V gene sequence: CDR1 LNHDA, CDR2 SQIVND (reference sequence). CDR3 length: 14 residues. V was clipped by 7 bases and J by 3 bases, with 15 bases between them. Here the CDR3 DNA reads TGTGCCAGTACCCGACGGGGGTCGGACACTGAAGCTTTCTTT. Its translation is CASTRRGSDTEAFF.

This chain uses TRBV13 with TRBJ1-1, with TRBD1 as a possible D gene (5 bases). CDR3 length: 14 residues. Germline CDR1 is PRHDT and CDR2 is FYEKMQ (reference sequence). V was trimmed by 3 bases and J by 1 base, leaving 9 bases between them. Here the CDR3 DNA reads TGTGCCAGCAGCTTCGCGCAGGGGAACACTGAAGCTTTCTTT. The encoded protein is CASSFAQGNTEAFF.

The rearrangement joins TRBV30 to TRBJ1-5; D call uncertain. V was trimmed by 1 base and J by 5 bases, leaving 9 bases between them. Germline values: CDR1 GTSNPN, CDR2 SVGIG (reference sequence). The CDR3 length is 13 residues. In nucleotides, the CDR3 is TGTGCCTGGAGTGCAACAGTAGATCAGCCCCAGCATTTT. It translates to CAWSATVDQPQHF.

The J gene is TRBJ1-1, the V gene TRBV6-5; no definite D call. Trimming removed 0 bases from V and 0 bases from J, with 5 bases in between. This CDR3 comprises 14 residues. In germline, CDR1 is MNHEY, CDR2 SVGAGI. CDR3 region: CASSYSYMNTEAFF. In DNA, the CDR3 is TGTGCCAGCAGTTACTCGTACATGAACACTGAAGCTTTCTTT.

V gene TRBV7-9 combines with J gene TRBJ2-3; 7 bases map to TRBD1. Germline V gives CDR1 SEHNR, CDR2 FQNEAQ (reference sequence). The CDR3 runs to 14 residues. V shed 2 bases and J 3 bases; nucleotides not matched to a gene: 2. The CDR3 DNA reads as TGTGCCAGCAGCTTATCGACAGGGACAGATACGCAGTATTTT. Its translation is CASSLSTGTDTQYF.

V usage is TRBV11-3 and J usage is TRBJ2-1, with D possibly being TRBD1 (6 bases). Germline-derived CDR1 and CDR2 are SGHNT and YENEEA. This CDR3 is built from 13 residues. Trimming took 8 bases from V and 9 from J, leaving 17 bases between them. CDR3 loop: CASGRTGSPEQFF. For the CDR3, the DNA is TGTGCCAGCGGGCGAACAGGGTCTCCTGAGCAGTTCTTC.

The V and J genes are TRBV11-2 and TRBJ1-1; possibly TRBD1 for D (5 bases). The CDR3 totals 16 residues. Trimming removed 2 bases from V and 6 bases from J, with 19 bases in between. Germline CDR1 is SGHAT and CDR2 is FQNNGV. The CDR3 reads CASSLKGRHPSPEAFF. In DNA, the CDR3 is TGTGCCAGCAGCTTAAAGGGGCGTCATCCCTCCCCTGAAGCTTTCTTT. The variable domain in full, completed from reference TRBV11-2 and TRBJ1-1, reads EAGVAQSPRYKIIEKRQSVAFWCNPISGHATLYWYQQILGQGPKLLIQFQNNGVVDDSQLPKDRFSAERLKGVDSTLKIQPAKLEDSAVYLCASSLKGRHPSPEAFFGQGTRLTVV.

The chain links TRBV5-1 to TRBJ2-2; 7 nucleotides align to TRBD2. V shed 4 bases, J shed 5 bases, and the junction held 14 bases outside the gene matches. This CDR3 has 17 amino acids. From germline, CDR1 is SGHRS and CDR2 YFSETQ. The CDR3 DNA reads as TGCGCCAGCAGCCCCAGCTGGACTAGGGATCAAACCGGGGAGCTGTTTTTT. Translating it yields CASSPSWTRDQTGELFF.

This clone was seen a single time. The CDR3 is CASSILLRGENYGYTF. The CDR3 DNA sequence: TGTGCCAGTAGCATCTTGCTGCGGGGGGAGAACTATGGCTACACCTTC. This rearrangement joins TRBV19 to TRBJ1-2, with a weak D call TRBD1 (5 bases). The germline CDR1 and CDR2 sequences are LNHDA and SQIVND (reference sequence). Between the trimmed V and J ends, which lost 6 bases and 2 bases, there was a span of 19 bases. The CDR3 runs 16 residues.

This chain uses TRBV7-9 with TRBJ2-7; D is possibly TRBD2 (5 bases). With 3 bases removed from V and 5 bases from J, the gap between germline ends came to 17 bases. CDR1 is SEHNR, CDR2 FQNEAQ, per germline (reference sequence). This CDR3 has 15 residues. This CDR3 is CASSFGVGVIDEQYF. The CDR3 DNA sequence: TGTGCCAGCAGCTTTGGGGTCGGGGTCATCGACGAGCAGTACTTC.

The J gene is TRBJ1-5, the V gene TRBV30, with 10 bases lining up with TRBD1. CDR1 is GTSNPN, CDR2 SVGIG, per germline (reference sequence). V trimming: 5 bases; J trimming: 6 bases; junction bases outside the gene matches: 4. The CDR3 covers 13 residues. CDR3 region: CAWGDRGRQPQHF. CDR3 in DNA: TGTGCCTGGGGGGACAGGGGCCGTCAGCCCCAGCATTTT.

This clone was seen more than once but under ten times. Here the CDR3 reads CASRTTSGGAGELFF. The CDR3 DNA reads TGTGCCAGCAGGACTACTAGCGGGGGGGCCGGGGAGCTGTTTTTT. The V gene is TRBV6-5, the J gene TRBJ2-2; 13 nucleotides agree with TRBD2. V shed 6 bases and J 6 bases; nucleotides not matched to a gene: 4. The CDR3 is 15 amino acids. Germline CDR1 and CDR2: MNHEY and SVGAGI.

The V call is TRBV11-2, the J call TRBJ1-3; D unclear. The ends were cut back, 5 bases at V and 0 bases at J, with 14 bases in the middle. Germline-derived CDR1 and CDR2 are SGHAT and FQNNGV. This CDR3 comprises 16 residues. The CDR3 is CASSAGVQHSGNTIYF. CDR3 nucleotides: TGTGCCAGCAGCGCGGGAGTCCAGCACTCTGGAAACACCATATATTTT. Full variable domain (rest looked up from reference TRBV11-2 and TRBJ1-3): EAGVAQSPRYKIIEKRQSVAFWCNPISGHATLYWYQQILGQGPKLLIQFQNNGVVDDSQLPKDRFSAERLKGVDSTLKIQPAKLEDSAVYLCASSAGVQHSGNTIYFGEGSWLTVV.

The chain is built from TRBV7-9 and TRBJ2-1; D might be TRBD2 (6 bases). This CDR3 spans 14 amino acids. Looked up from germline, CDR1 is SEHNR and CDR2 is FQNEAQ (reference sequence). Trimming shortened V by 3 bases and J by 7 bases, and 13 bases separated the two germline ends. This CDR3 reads CASSLNVRGNEQFF. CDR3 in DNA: TGTGCCAGCAGCTTGAACGTACGGGGGAATGAGCAGTTCTTC.

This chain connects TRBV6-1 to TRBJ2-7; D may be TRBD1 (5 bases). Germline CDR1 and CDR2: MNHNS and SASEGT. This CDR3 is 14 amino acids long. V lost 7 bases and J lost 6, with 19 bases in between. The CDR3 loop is CASTKGQGSREQYF. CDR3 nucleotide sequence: TGTGCCAGCACCAAAGGGCAGGGTAGTCGCGAGCAGTACTTC.

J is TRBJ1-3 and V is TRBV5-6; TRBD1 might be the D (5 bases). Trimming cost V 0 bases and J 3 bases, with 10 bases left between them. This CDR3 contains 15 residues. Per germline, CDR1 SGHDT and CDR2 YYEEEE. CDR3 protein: CASSLGQLFGNTIYF. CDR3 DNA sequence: TGTGCCAGCAGCTTGGGACAGTTATTTGGAAACACCATATATTTT.